Listed below are T cell receptor beta chains from one sample, sequenced in a study of blood T cells in healthy people across ages. Each CDR3 protein gets one entry after TCRdb re-called the 5' RACE reads with MiXCR. The table has more than 900,000 distinct CDR3 sequences, under 30% seen once. This sample also belongs to another study, concerning T cells of mothers and their children.

What was sequenced was blood. The receptors stem from a girl aged 2 to 9 in good health. Each CDR3 is given with its conserved first and last residue. A D gene is named only where the DNA matches it firmly. Clone size is given for some rows only: seen once, a few or many times, or a class if the clone is expanded.

D gene	V gene	clone size	J gene	CDR3 length	CDR3 protein	CDR3 DNA
-	TRBV10-3	-	TRBJ1-3	13	CESRSGVGNTIYF	TGTGAATCCCGAAGTGGCGTCGGAAACACCATATATTTT
-	TRBV7-2	-	TRBJ2-1	16	CASSLIFVFVNNEQFF	TGTGCCAGCAGCTTAATTTTTGTTTTTGTGAACAATGAGCAGTTCTTC
TRBD1	TRBV7-9	-	TRBJ2-5	16	CASAYPAGQGRETQYF	TGTGCCAGCGCTTACCCGGCGGGACAGGGGCGGGAGACCCAGTACTTC
TRBD2	TRBV20-1	-	TRBJ2-3	17	CSAWSYPSGRGTDTQYF	TGCAGTGCTTGGTCCTACCCTAGCGGGAGGGGCACAGATACGCAGTATTTT
-	TRBV3-1	-	TRBJ1-1	15	CASSQNTGGFDEAFF	TGTGCCAGCAGCCAAAACACGGGTGGATTTGATGAGGCTTTCTTT
-	TRBV7-3	-	TRBJ1-4	16	CASSLGSGATNEKLFF	TGTGCCAGCAGCTTAGGTAGCGGTGCAACTAATGAAAAACTGTTTTTT
-	TRBV14	few	TRBJ2-7	14	CASSARNTAYEQYF	TGTGCCAGCAGCGCAAGGAATACGGCCTACGAGCAGTACTTC
-	TRBV14	-	TRBJ2-7	15	CASSRRAAPFYEQYF	TGTGCCAGCAGCCGACGGGCCGCTCCTTTCTACGAGCAGTACTTC
TRBD1	TRBV28	-	TRBJ2-5	15	CASSAGTGDVETQYF	TGTGCCAGCTCAGCCGGGACAGGGGATGTTGAGACCCAGTACTTC
TRBD2	TRBV29-1	few	TRBJ2-5	16	CHTTDLTSEAGETQYF	TGCCACACAACGGACTTGACTAGCGAGGCGGGAGAGACCCAGTACTTC
-	TRBV5-1	-	TRBJ2-1	16	CASSSTTGSSYNEQFF	TGCGCCAGCAGCTCAACAACGGGGAGCTCCTACAATGAGCAGTTCTTC
-	TRBV9	-	TRBJ2-7	14	CASSVGRDTYEQYF	TGTGCCAGCAGCGTAGGACGAGACACCTACGAGCAGTACTTC
-	TRBV7-2	-	TRBJ2-1	18	CASSYKRPPAEDYNEQFF	TGTGCCAGCAGCTACAAAAGGCCTCCAGCGGAAGACTACAATGAGCAGTTCTTC
-	TRBV20-1	-	TRBJ1-1	15	CSARDRQGMNTEAFF	TGCAGTGCTAGAGATCGTCAGGGTATGAACACTGAAGCTTTCTTT
TRBD1	TRBV3-1	-	TRBJ2-1	14	CASSQDRGRDEQFF	TGTGCCAGCAGCCAAGACAGGGGGCGGGATGAGCAGTTCTTC
-	TRBV9	-	TRBJ2-5	15	CASSVESLVGETQYF	TGTGCCAGCAGCGTAGAGTCGTTAGTAGGGGAGACCCAGTACTTC
-	TRBV19	-	TRBJ2-5	12	CASSVRGETQYF	TGTGCCAGTAGTGTCCGGGGGGAGACCCAGTACTTC
TRBD1	TRBV2	-	TRBJ1-1	14	CASKGTAPSTEAFF	TGTGCCAGCAAGGGGACAGCTCCCAGCACTGAAGCTTTCTTT
-	TRBV6-5	few	TRBJ1-4	12	CASSLGGETLFF	TGTGCCAGCAGTTTAGGAGGGGAAACACTGTTTTTT
-	TRBV29-1	few	TRBJ2-1	13	CSVEVGWSNEQFF	TGCAGCGTCGAAGTTGGTTGGTCCAATGAGCAGTTCTTC
-	TRBV7-2	-	TRBJ2-2	13	CASRFGGTGELFF	TGTGCCAGCAGGTTTGGAGGCACCGGGGAGCTGTTTTTT
-	TRBV7-3	many	TRBJ2-1	13	CASSLGWGDEQFF	TGTGCCAGCAGCTTAGGTTGGGGCGATGAGCAGTTCTTC